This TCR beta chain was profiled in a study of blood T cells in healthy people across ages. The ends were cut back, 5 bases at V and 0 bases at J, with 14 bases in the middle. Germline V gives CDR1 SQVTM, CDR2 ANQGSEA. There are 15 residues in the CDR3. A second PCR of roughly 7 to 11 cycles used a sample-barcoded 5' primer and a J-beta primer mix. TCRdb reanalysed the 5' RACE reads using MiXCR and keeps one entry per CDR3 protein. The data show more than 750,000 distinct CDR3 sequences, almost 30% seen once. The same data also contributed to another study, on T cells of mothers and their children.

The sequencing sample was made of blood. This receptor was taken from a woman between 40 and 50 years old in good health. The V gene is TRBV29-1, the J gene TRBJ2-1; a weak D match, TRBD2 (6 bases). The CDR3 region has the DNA TGCAGCGTTTTTGGCGCGGGGAACTCCTACAATGAGCAGTTCTTC. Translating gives CSVFGAGNSYNEQFF.